These 27 T cell receptor beta chains were sequenced from one sample in a study of CD8+ T cells in alopecia areata. In each case, RNA was isolated and then reverse transcribed into cDNA as the sequencing template. Measured with immunoSEQ multiplex PCR; TCRdb has only the in-frame clones, and not every one. The repertoire includes 200,000 or so clones, nearly 60% of them detected once, and about 5.1% sits in the top ten. This sample's treatment: oral pan-JAK inhibitor, 5-10 mg twice daily. Sequenced material: CD4+ T cells sorted from blood, taken at week 24, from a patient treated with tofacitinib. These receptors originate from a human donor with alopecia areata.

This rearrangement joins TRBV7-9 to TRBJ1-3; D is unresolved. V was clipped by 6 bases and J by 5 bases, with 11 bases between them. This CDR3 region has 13 residues. The germline gives CDR1 SEHNR, CDR2 FQNEAQ (reference sequence). CDR3 coding DNA: TGTGCCAGCAGGGGGTCCAGCAGAAACACCATATATTTT. Amino acid sequence: CASRGSSRNTIYF.

This clone was detected only a few times. The chain has TRBV27 and TRBJ1-2, with 9 bases aligning to TRBD1. Germline assignment: CDR1 MNHEY and CDR2 SMNVEV (reference sequence). V gave up 3 bases and J gave up 0 bases; unmatched junction bases: 5. The CDR3 extends over 16 amino acids. CDR3 in DNA: TGTGCCAGCAGTTTGGGGACAGGGTACGCTAACTATGGCTACACCTTC. Amino acids: CASSLGTGYANYGYTF.

The rearrangement uses TRBV25-1 and TRBJ1-5, with a possible D match to TRBD1 (6 bases). Germline V gene sequence: CDR1 MGHDK, CDR2 SYGVNS. This CDR3 has 14 amino acids. The V gene lost 7 bases and the J gene lost 2 bases, with 12 bases spanning the gap. CDR3 loop: CASTHSGGNQPQHF. Here the CDR3 DNA reads TGTGCCAGCACCCACTCAGGGGGCAATCAGCCCCAGCATTTT.

The rearrangement uses TRBV2 and TRBJ2-2; the match to TRBD1 covers 7 bases. Germline values: CDR1 SNHLY, CDR2 FYNNEI. V shed 7 bases and J 1 base; nucleotides not matched to a gene: 3. The CDR3 contains 14 residues. The CDR3 nucleotides are TGTGCCAGCACCGGGACAGTGAACACCGGGGAGCTGTTTTTT. Translated, it gives CASTGTVNTGELFF.

This clone was detected only once. This chain's CDR3 is CSAWTGGDEQYF. In DNA form, the CDR3 reads TGCAGCGCCTGGACAGGGGGGGACGAGCAGTACTTC. The chain employs TRBV29-1 and TRBJ2-7; 10 nucleotides align to TRBD1. The CDR3 sequence is 12 residues long. V trimming: 7 bases; J trimming: 5 bases; junction bases outside the gene matches: 5. The germline gives CDR1 SQVTM, CDR2 ANQGSEA.

CDR3 coding DNA: TGTGCCAGCAGCTTAGAAGCGGGGGGGCCCGTGTACTTC. Translating it yields CASSLEAGGPVYF. The rearrangement links TRBV7-2 to TRBJ2-4; the match to TRBD2 covers 10 bases. Unmatched junction bases numbered 6, after V lost 1 base and J lost 15 bases. The CDR3 contains 13 residues. Germline-derived CDR1 and CDR2 are SGHTA and FQGNSA.

The chain combines TRBV7-9 with TRBJ2-7, with a weak D call TRBD1 (6 bases). CDR3 length: 13 amino acids. The germline V and J ends were trimmed by 4 bases and 1 base, with 8 bases remaining between them. Germline V gene lookup returns CDR1 SEHNR and CDR2 FQNEAQ (reference sequence). The CDR3 is CASSSTGSYEQYF. Written as DNA, the CDR3 is TGTGCCAGCAGCTCAACAGGGTCCTACGAGCAGTACTTC.

This sequence joins TRBV27 and TRBJ1-1; D not certain. This CDR3 spans 13 amino acids. Per germline, CDR1 MNHEY and CDR2 SMNVEV (reference sequence). V lost 3 bases, J lost 2 bases, and 7 bases lay in between. In DNA, the CDR3 is TGTGCCAGCAGTTTCTCAGCCAACACTGAAGCTTTCTTT. Its protein is CASSFSANTEAFF.

The V gene is TRBV27, the J gene TRBJ2-5; 7 bases match TRBD1. The V and J ends lost 2 bases and 3 bases, in that order; junction bases with no gene match: 12. This CDR3 is built from 17 residues. Germline V gene sequence: CDR1 MNHEY, CDR2 SMNVEV (reference sequence). The CDR3 sequence: CASSLTRQGRAKETQYF. The CDR3 nucleotides are TGTGCCAGCAGTTTAACCCGACAGGGCAGAGCGAAAGAGACCCAGTACTTC.

V usage is TRBV10-3 and J usage is TRBJ1-6; TRBD1 is a possible D gene (6 bases). Trimming stripped 10 bases from V and 10 bases from J, with 17 bases between. In germline, CDR1 is ENHRY, CDR2 SYGVKD. This CDR3 is built from 13 residues. The CDR3 region is CATRGGKDSPLHF. The CDR3 DNA follows: TGTGCCACCAGGGGAGGGAAGGACTCACCCCTCCACTTT.

The chain couples TRBV15 to TRBJ2-2; 8 nucleotides align to TRBD2. The germline V gene encodes CDR1 LNHNV and CDR2 YYDKDF (reference sequence). The CDR3 totals 17 residues. The junction had 10 bases not matched to a gene; V was cut back by 3 bases and J by 4 bases. The CDR3: CATSSHRAGAGTGELFF. Written as DNA, the CDR3 is TGTGCCACCAGCAGTCATCGAGCGGGAGCCGGCACCGGGGAGCTGTTTTTT.

The chain links TRBV6-6 to TRBJ2-5, with D perhaps TRBD2 (5 bases). Trimming took 3 bases from V and 3 from J, leaving 8 bases between them. CDR1 is MNHNY and CDR2 is SVGAGI in the germline V gene (reference sequence). There are 13 residues in the CDR3. In DNA, the CDR3 is TGTGCCAGCAGTTATGTGGAGGAAGAGACCCAGTACTTC. The encoded protein is CASSYVEEETQYF.

The rearrangement uses TRBV10-3 and TRBJ2-7; TRBD2 matches 12 bases. The CDR3 spans 13 residues. Germline V CDR1 and CDR2: ENHRY, SYGVKD. V lost 11 bases, J lost 0 bases, and 2 bases stayed unmatched. The CDR3 DNA is TGTGCCGTGGGACTAGCGGGCTCCTACGAGCAGTACTTC. As protein: CAVGLAGSYEQYF.

This clone has a handful of counts. The chain is built from TRBV29-1 and TRBJ1-1; a weak D match, TRBD1 (6 bases). V shed 1 base and J shed 5 bases, with 17 bases lying between them. Germline V lookup: CDR1 SQVTM, CDR2 ANQGSEA. CDR3 size: 15 residues. CDR3 nucleotides: TGCAGCGTTGAAGCCCACGCGGGGGGGCGAACTGAAGCTTTCTTT. The encoded protein is CSVEAHAGGRTEAFF.

The V gene is TRBV29-1, the J gene TRBJ2-7, with 7 bases lining up with TRBD1. With V trimmed by 7 bases and J by 0 bases, 9 bases remained unmatched. The CDR3 sequence is 14 residues long. The germline V gene has CDR1 SQVTM and CDR2 ANQGSEA. CDR3 loop: CSAGTVRSSYEQYF. CDR3 DNA sequence: TGCAGCGCTGGGACAGTCCGGAGCTCCTACGAGCAGTACTTC.

The V call is TRBV18, the J call TRBJ1-1; no clear D. The CDR3 is made up of 13 amino acids. CDR1 KGHSH and CDR2 LQKENI come from the germline V gene. V gave up 1 base and J gave up 6 bases, with 9 bases separating them. In DNA form, the CDR3 reads TGTGCCAGCTCACCACGGGTTGGCGCTGAAGCTTTCTTT. Translation: CASSPRVGAEAFF.

This CDR3 reads CAWSTMGVTGVSNQPQHF. The CDR3 DNA follows: TGTGCCTGGAGTACAATGGGGGTCACCGGGGTAAGCAATCAGCCCCAGCATTTT. This chain connects TRBV30 to TRBJ1-5; the D gene is possibly TRBD1 (5 bases). The germline gives CDR1 GTSNPN, CDR2 SVGIG (reference sequence). Trimming left V 2 bases short and J 1 base short, with 21 bases between. This CDR3 has 18 amino acids.

The V and J genes are TRBV29-1 and TRBJ1-5, with TRBD1 as a possible D gene (5 bases). The CDR3 covers 13 residues. Germline CDR1 SQVTM, CDR2 ANQGSEA. V gave up 6 bases and J gave up 7 bases, with 16 bases separating them. The CDR3 DNA reads TGCAGCGTCGGGGTAGGCCCAGGGCAGCCCCAGCATTTT. Encoded protein: CSVGVGPGQPQHF.

This sequence joins TRBV4-3 and TRBJ2-2; the D call may be TRBD1 or TRBD2 (5 bases each). Germline V lookup: CDR1 LGHNA, CDR2 YSLEER. The germline V and J ends were trimmed by 4 bases and 4 bases, with 16 bases remaining between them. This CDR3 is 16 amino acids long. CDR3 coding DNA: TGCGCCAGCAGCCCGGGACGCCGGTGGGGCACCGGGGAGCTGTTTTTT. This codes for CASSPGRRWGTGELFF.

The DNA of the CDR3 is TGTGCCAGCAGCCAAAGGGCAGGGTTTAGCAATCAGCCCCAGCATTTT. This encodes CASSQRAGFSNQPQHF. The chain links TRBV13 to TRBJ1-5; weak D call: TRBD1 (5 bases). V was cut by 5 bases and J by 0 bases, with 14 bases left in between. Germline CDR1 is PRHDT and CDR2 is FYEKMQ (reference sequence). The CDR3 is made up of 16 amino acids.

A few counts support this clone. The rearrangement uses TRBV6-6 and TRBJ2-3; D unresolved. This CDR3 is built from 11 residues. The ends were cut back, 6 bases at V and 6 bases at J, with 7 bases in the middle. Germline lookup yields CDR1 MNHNY and CDR2 SVGAGI (reference sequence). The CDR3 protein is CASRMGDTQYF. Here the CDR3 DNA reads TGTGCCAGCAGGATGGGGGATACGCAGTATTTT.

The chain employs TRBV28 and TRBJ1-5; D perhaps matches TRBD1 (6 bases). The CDR3 contains 13 residues. V lost 4 bases to trimming and J lost 7 bases, with 11 bases between them. CDR1 MDHEN and CDR2 SYDVKM come from the germline V gene. CDR3 DNA: TGTGCCAGCAGTTGGAGGGGGAGGCAGCCCCAGCATTTT. It encodes CASSWRGRQPQHF.

The V call is TRBV2, the J call TRBJ2-3, with TRBD1 matching over 7 bases. Germline V lookup: CDR1 SNHLY, CDR2 FYNNEI. V shed 6 bases, J shed 0 bases, and the junction held 3 bases outside the gene matches. The length of the CDR3 is 14 residues. The CDR3 loop reads CASRRGPSTDTQYF. The CDR3 bases are TGTGCCAGCAGGAGGGGGCCGAGCACAGATACGCAGTATTTT.

CDR3 region: CSATGTGDEKLFF. In nucleotides, the CDR3 is TGCAGCGCAACCGGGACAGGGGACGAAAAACTGTTTTTT. The chain combines TRBV29-1 with TRBJ1-4; 10 nucleotides agree with TRBD1. Per germline, CDR1 SQVTM and CDR2 ANQGSEA. The V gene end was trimmed by 7 bases and the J gene end by 8 bases; junction bases not matched to a gene: 7. This CDR3 has 13 residues.

At least ten counts were recorded for this clone. The CDR3 DNA is TGCGCCAGCAGCTTGGGGTCACAGGGGGCGCTTCGGTCTGGGGCCAACGTCCTGACTTTC. Translating gives CASSLGSQGALRSGANVLTF. The rearrangement joins TRBV5-1 to TRBJ2-6; 9 bases are a match to TRBD1. V trimming: 0 bases; J trimming: 1 base; junction bases outside the gene matches: 11. The CDR3 has 20 amino acids. CDR1 is SGHRS, CDR2 YFSETQ, per germline.

The chain combines TRBV5-1 with TRBJ2-1; D could derive from TRBD1 or TRBD2 (7 bases each). V was pared by 6 bases and J by 6 bases, with 13 bases between. Looked up from germline, CDR1 is SGHRS and CDR2 is YFSETQ. This CDR3 has 13 amino acids. Here the CDR3 DNA reads TGCGCCAGCAACCCAGGGGGGGGCAATGAGCAGTTCTTC. Amino acids: CASNPGGGNEQFF.

This chain links TRBV30 with TRBJ1-5, with D tentatively TRBD1 (6 bases). V lost 2 bases and J 4 bases, leaving 9 bases between the germline ends. Germline assignment: CDR1 GTSNPN and CDR2 SVGIG (reference sequence). CDR3 length equals 13 residues. For the CDR3, the DNA is TGTGCCTGGAGTTACAGGGAGAATCAGCCCCAGCATTTT. Amino acid sequence: CAWSYRENQPQHF.